This T cell receptor beta chain was captured by sequencing in a study of control samples from healthy donors and cancer patients. This clone was picked up a small number of times. Sequencing used immunoSEQ multiplex PCR; TCRdb keeps in-frame clones, though not all of them. Here the sample spans about 73,000 clones, around nine tenths being singletons. The germline gives CDR1 LGHDT, CDR2 YNNKEL (reference sequence). The CDR3 covers 12 residues. Trimming shortened V by 3 bases and J by 2 bases, and 4 bases separated the two germline ends. V usage is TRBV3-1 (or the pseudogene TRBV3-2) and J usage is TRBJ1-1; D is ambiguous. Material: PBMCs. This receptor was obtained from a man between 60 and 75 years old with lung cancer. The CDR3 reads CASSQGNTEAFF. As DNA, the CDR3 is TGTGCCAGCAGCCAGGGTAACACTGAAGCTTTCTTT.